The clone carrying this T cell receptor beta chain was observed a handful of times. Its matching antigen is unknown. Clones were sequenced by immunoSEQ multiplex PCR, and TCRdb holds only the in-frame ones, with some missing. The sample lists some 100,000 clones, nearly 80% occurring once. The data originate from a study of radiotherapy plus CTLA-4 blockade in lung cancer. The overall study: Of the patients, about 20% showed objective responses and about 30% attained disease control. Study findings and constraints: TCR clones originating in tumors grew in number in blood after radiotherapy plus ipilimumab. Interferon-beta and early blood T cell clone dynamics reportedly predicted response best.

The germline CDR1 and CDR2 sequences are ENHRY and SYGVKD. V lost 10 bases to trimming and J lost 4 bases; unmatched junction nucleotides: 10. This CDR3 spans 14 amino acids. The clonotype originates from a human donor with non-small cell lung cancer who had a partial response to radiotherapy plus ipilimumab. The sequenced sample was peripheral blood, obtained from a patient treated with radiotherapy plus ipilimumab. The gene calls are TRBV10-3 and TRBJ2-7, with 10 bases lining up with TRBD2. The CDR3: CASSLAGGVYEQYF. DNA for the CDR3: TGTGCCAGCAGCTTAGCGGGAGGCGTGTACGAGCAGTACTTC.